This T cell receptor beta chain was sequenced during a study of T cell responses to AZD1222 COVID-19 vaccine. Sequencing used immunoSEQ multiplex PCR; TCRdb keeps in-frame clones, though not all of them. Of about 160,000 clones in the sample, more than 90% are singletons; the top ten hold approximately 3.4%. Recipients boosted at about 4 weeks or about 12 weeks are pooled. The V and J ends lost 1 base and 7 bases, in that order; junction bases with no gene match: 6. The CDR3 covers 16 residues. Germline V CDR1 and CDR2: MGHRA, YSYEKL. V usage is TRBV4-1 and J usage is TRBJ1-6, with 8 nucleotides matching TRBD1. This TCR was sampled from an adult who received the AZD1222 COVID-19 vaccine. The specimen was peripheral blood, collected 28 days after the second AZD1222 dose. CDR3 DNA sequence: TGCGCCAGCAGCCAAGGAGGGACAGGAGGCAATTCACCCCTCCACTTT. Its translation is CASSQGGTGGNSPLHF.